Shown below are 6 T cell receptor beta chains from a single sample sequenced in a study of cytomegalovirus exposure and HLA in healthy donors. The repertoire was sequenced with immunoSEQ multiplex PCR; TCRdb's copy has only in-frame clones and lacks some. The sample has about 200,000 clones; around 80% are singletons. The sample was PBMCs. The source of these receptors is a woman younger than 45 in good health and CMV-seronegative.

The J gene is TRBJ2-5, the V gene TRBV18; the D gene is possibly TRBD2 (6 bases). Trimming stripped 3 bases from V and 4 bases from J, with 18 bases between. Germline V gene lookup returns CDR1 KGHSH and CDR2 LQKENI. CDR3 length: 16 amino acids. CDR3 nucleotides: TGTGCCAGCTCACCCCGTGGAGGGTTTGTCTTAGAGACCCAGTACTTC. Its protein is CASSPRGGFVLETQYF.

The chain is built from TRBV7-8 and TRBJ2-7; 7 bases fit TRBD1. Germline trimming cut 5 bases from V and 2 bases from J; bases unmatched to any gene: 9. Germline V gives CDR1 SGHVS, CDR2 FQNEAQ. CDR3 size: 15 residues. The CDR3 DNA reads as TGTGCCAGCAGCGACCGACAGGGCCCGACCTACGAGCAGTACTTC. It specifies CASSDRQGPTYEQYF.

The chain combines TRBV7-8 with TRBJ2-7; 9 bases agree with TRBD1. With 6 bases clipped from V and 1 base from J, the junction kept 7 bases outside the gene matches. The CDR3 runs 15 residues. CDR1 SGHVS and CDR2 FQNEAQ come from the germline V gene. CDR3 in DNA: TGTGCCAGCAGACATAACAGGGGGCCTTCCTACGAGCAGTACTTC. Amino acid sequence: CASRHNRGPSYEQYF.

DNA for the CDR3: TGTGCCAGCACCGTACTTTGGAATGAGCAGTTCTTC. Residues: CASTVLWNEQFF. The rearrangement uses TRBV21-1 and TRBJ2-1; the table calls TRBD2, which could not be checked here. TRBV21-1 counts as a pseudogene. This CDR3 region has 12 residues.

This clone was counted once. The chain recombines TRBV12-1 with TRBJ2-7; the D segment call TRBD1 is taken from the table without a DNA check. TRBV12-1 is a pseudogene segment. This CDR3 contains 15 residues. The CDR3: CASSFVWDRGYEQYF. Here the CDR3 DNA reads TGTGCCAGCAGCTTTGTTTGGGACAGGGGCTACGAGCAGTACTTC.

The chain uses TRBV5-1 and TRBJ2-3, with 8 bases identical to TRBD2. The ends lost 8 bases at V and 7 bases at J; junction bases unmatched: 21. CDR3 length equals 17 residues. Looked up from germline, CDR1 is SGHRS and CDR2 is YFSETQ. The DNA for the CDR3 is TGCGCCAGGCAACCCGAAGGGACTAGTGTCTCACGGAATACGCAGTATTTT. Translated: CARQPEGTSVSRNTQYF.